This is a list of T cell receptor beta chains from one sample in a study of blood T cell repertoires in COVID-19. This table comes from immunoSEQ multiplex PCR, and its TCRdb copy is limited to in-frame clones, with some not included. The table shows about 320,000 clones, with roughly 91% occurring only once. The sample taken for sequencing was peripheral blood. The receptor set was obtained from a woman aged 25-40 years with COVID-19, enrolled during active disease. Both conserved end residues are trimmed from each CDR3. The D gene is left open where the match is weak.

V gene: TRBV4-1
D gene: -
J gene: TRBJ2-7
CDR3 protein: ASSQGERASYEQY

V gene: TRBV3-1/TRBV3-2
D gene: TRBD2
J gene: TRBJ2-3
CDR3 protein: ASKRGSRTDTQY

V gene: TRBV3-1/TRBV3-2
D gene: TRBD2
J gene: TRBJ2-5
CDR3 protein: ASSQAGGVETQY

V gene: TRBV7-8
D gene: TRBD1
J gene: TRBJ1-1
CDR3 protein: ASSLGGTDATF

V gene: TRBV7-9
D gene: TRBD1
J gene: TRBJ2-1
CDR3 protein: ASSHSPDRVQF

V gene: TRBV5-4
D gene: -
J gene: TRBJ1-2
CDR3 protein: ASSLVGSGFGYT

V gene: TRBV7-9
D gene: -
J gene: TRBJ1-5
CDR3 protein: ASSFSGENQPQH

V gene: TRBV10-3
D gene: TRBD1
J gene: TRBJ2-7
CDR3 protein: AISVRKGQGVYEQY

V gene: TRBV7-9
D gene: -
J gene: TRBJ1-2
CDR3 protein: ASSLAMAGRDYGYT

V gene: TRBV5-4
D gene: -
J gene: TRBJ1-4
CDR3 protein: ASSLSAGENEKLF